The 20 T cell receptor beta chains below were found in one sample sequenced in a study of control samples from healthy donors and cancer patients. Here immunoSEQ multiplex PCR was the method, and the copy in TCRdb shows in-frame clones only, minus some. The table has some 120,000 clones, about 90% seen once. The specimen sequenced was blood. The receptors here all came from a man between 18 and 29 years old in good health.

The rearrangement joins TRBV18 to TRBJ2-7; D possibly corresponds to TRBD1 (5 bases). This CDR3 has 13 amino acids. Germline CDR1 and CDR2: KGHSH and LQKENI. Trimming took 6 bases from V and 0 from J, leaving 9 bases between them. This CDR3 reads CASSPGNSYEQYF. Here the CDR3 DNA reads TGTGCCAGCTCTCCAGGGAACTCCTACGAGCAGTACTTC.

The chain links TRBV5-1 to TRBJ2-3; 7 bases map to TRBD1. V lost 4 bases and J lost 2; bases outside the gene matches: 7. This CDR3 is built from 15 residues. Germline V gives CDR1 SGHRS, CDR2 YFSETQ. The CDR3 bases are TGCGCCAGCAGCCACTGGGACAGCAACACAGATACGCAGTATTTT. It is translated as CASSHWDSNTDTQYF.

The chain carries TRBV5-1 and TRBJ2-1; 9 nucleotides agree with TRBD2. Trimming removed 4 bases from V and 10 bases from J; junction bases left unmatched: 9. The CDR3 is made up of 14 amino acids. Germline V gene sequence: CDR1 SGHRS, CDR2 YFSETQ. The DNA of the CDR3 is TGCGCCAGCAGCCTAGTAGCGGGAGTCGGGGAGCAGTTCTTC. It yields the protein CASSLVAGVGEQFF.

This sequence joins TRBV19 and TRBJ2-3; D is uncertain. The CDR3 has 12 residues. Trimming stripped 8 bases from V and 6 bases from J, with 12 bases between. The germline V gene encodes CDR1 LNHDA and CDR2 SQIVND (reference sequence). CDR3 nucleotide sequence: TGTGCCAGTTTTCTCCCACCGGATACGCAGTATTTT. Protein sequence: CASFLPPDTQYF.

This chain uses TRBV5-5 with TRBJ2-7; D remains unclear. This CDR3 comprises 14 residues. Trimming took off 2 bases at V and 2 bases at J, with 11 bases between the two ends. Germline CDR1 reads SGHKS; CDR2 reads YYEKEE (reference sequence). The CDR3 here is CASSLGFGTYEQYF. The CDR3 DNA reads as TGTGCCAGCAGCTTAGGTTTTGGAACCTACGAGCAGTACTTC.

This chain links TRBV7-9 with TRBJ2-7; 14 nucleotides line up with TRBD2. Unmatched junction bases numbered 6, after V lost 5 bases and J lost 6 bases. The CDR3 spans 15 residues. Germline CDR1 and CDR2: SEHNR and FQNEAQ (reference sequence). CDR3 sequence reads: CASSPPGLAGAEQYF. CDR3 bases: TGTGCCAGCAGCCCCCCGGGACTAGCGGGAGCCGAGCAGTACTTC.

This rearrangement joins TRBV6-2 or TRBV6-3 to TRBJ2-7, with a possible D match to TRBD1 (6 bases). CDR1 MNHEY and CDR2 SVGEGT come from the germline V gene. Trimming shortened V by 5 bases and J by 2 bases, and 16 bases separated the two germline ends. CDR3 length equals 15 residues. CDR3 DNA sequence: TGTGCCAGCAGTCCAACCGGGACATCCACCTACGAGCAGTACTTC. It is translated as CASSPTGTSTYEQYF.

The rearrangement uses TRBV5-4 and TRBJ2-5, with D possibly TRBD1 on 6 matching bases. Trimming left V 3 bases short and J 2 bases short, with 14 bases between. Germline V gene sequence: CDR1 SGHNT, CDR2 YYREEE (reference sequence). The CDR3 loop spans 15 amino acids. CDR3 loop: CASSSPGQRQETQYF. In DNA, the CDR3 is TGTGCCAGCAGCTCTCCGGGACAAAGACAAGAGACCCAGTACTTC.

This clone was detected a few times. This chain links TRBV4-1 with TRBJ2-7; D may be TRBD2 (6 bases). This CDR3 contains 15 residues. CDR1 and CDR2 (germline): MGHRA, YSYEKL. V shed 0 bases and J shed 7 bases, with 16 bases lying between them. CDR3 nucleotides: TGCGCCAGCAGCCAAGAAGGAGGGTCCCCGTCTGAGCAGTACTTC. As protein: CASSQEGGSPSEQYF.

The chain is built from TRBV5-5 and TRBJ2-5; 14 bases match TRBD2. Per germline, CDR1 SGHKS and CDR2 YYEKEE (reference sequence). V shed 4 bases, J shed 5 bases, and the junction held 16 bases outside the gene matches. The CDR3 has 19 residues. CDR3 in DNA: TGTGCCAGCAGCAACATAAATCCGACTAGCGGGAGGGCCCGGGAGACCCAGTACTTC. Residues: CASSNINPTSGRARETQYF.

This clone came up once. CDR3 DNA: TGTGCCAGCAGGCGGGGCCGAGCGCTCAACACTGAAGCTTTCTTT. Residues: CASRRGRALNTEAFF. This chain joins TRBV28 and TRBJ1-1, with D perhaps matching TRBD1 (5 bases). V lost 6 bases, J lost 2 bases, and 16 bases lay in between. The CDR3 has 15 amino acids. CDR1 and CDR2 (germline): MDHEN, SYDVKM.

The gene calls are TRBV28 and TRBJ1-1; D gene unclear. This CDR3 has 12 residues. In germline, CDR1 is MDHEN, CDR2 SYDVKM. Trimming pared 7 bases from V and 4 bases from J, leaving 10 bases between. In DNA form, the CDR3 reads TGTGCCAGCAATCTAATGGGCACTGAAGCTTTCTTT. It is translated as CASNLMGTEAFF.

V usage is TRBV3-1 (or the pseudogene TRBV3-2) and J usage is TRBJ2-3; D is uncertain. The CDR3 is 14 residues long. Trimming left V 4 bases short and J 2 bases short, with 10 bases between. Germline V gene lookup returns CDR1 LGHDT and CDR2 YNNKEL (reference sequence). Here the CDR3 reads CASSPRLNTDTQYF. The CDR3 DNA sequence: TGTGCCAGCAGCCCCCGACTTAACACAGATACGCAGTATTTT.

The chain joins TRBV5-4 to TRBJ1-2, with D tentatively TRBD1 (5 bases). The V gene lost 4 bases and the J gene lost 3 bases, with 16 bases spanning the gap. In germline, CDR1 is SGHNT, CDR2 YYREEE (reference sequence). The CDR3 is 15 amino acids. The CDR3 sequence: CASSRRGIGDYGYTF. DNA for the CDR3: TGTGCCAGCAGCCGTAGAGGGATAGGGGACTATGGCTACACCTTC.

This clone was seen more than once but under ten times. This chain links TRBV10-3 with TRBJ1-5, with 7 bases matching TRBD1. V shed 0 bases, J shed 0 bases, and the junction held 5 bases outside the gene matches. The germline V gene encodes CDR1 ENHRY and CDR2 SYGVKD. The CDR3 has 17 residues. In DNA form, the CDR3 reads TGTGCCATCAGTGAGTCTGGGACAGTCAATAGCAATCAGCCCCAGCATTTT. This sequence encodes CAISESGTVNSNQPQHF.

The chain carries TRBV15 and TRBJ1-6, with 9 bases matching TRBD1. CDR1 and CDR2 (germline): LNHNV, YYDKDF (reference sequence). The CDR3 is made up of 20 amino acids. The ends lost 0 bases at V and 7 bases at J; junction bases unmatched: 16. CDR3 coding DNA: TGTGCCACCAGCAGAGATTCCTCCGGGACAGGGAACGGTCGGAATTCACCCCTCCACTTT. Translating it yields CATSRDSSGTGNGRNSPLHF.

The chain is built from TRBV9 and TRBJ2-7; D gene ambiguous. Germline loops: CDR1 SGDLS, CDR2 YYNGEE. The CDR3 extends over 14 amino acids. V lost 4 bases, J lost 4 bases, and 15 bases lay in between. The CDR3 sequence is CASSSSGGSYEQYF. The CDR3 nucleotides are TGTGCCAGCAGCTCCTCAGGCGGATCATACGAGCAGTACTTC.

The chain's CDR3 is CASSVDVTGELFF. For the CDR3, the DNA is TGTGCCAGCTCAGTGGACGTTACCGGGGAGCTGTTTTTT. The chain has TRBV18 and TRBJ2-2; D is ambiguous. The CDR3 is 13 residues long. In germline, CDR1 is KGHSH, CDR2 LQKENI. The V end was cut by 5 bases, the J end by 5 bases, with 9 bases between.

V gene TRBV28 combines with J gene TRBJ2-7, with TRBD1 as a possible D gene (5 bases). The germline V and J ends were trimmed by 7 bases and 3 bases, with 10 bases remaining between them. The CDR3 totals 12 residues. Germline-derived CDR1 and CDR2 are MDHEN and SYDVKM. The CDR3 DNA is TGTGCCAGCACAACAGGATACTACGAGCAGTACTTC. Translation: CASTTGYYEQYF.

For this clone: Since no conserved phenylalanine or tryptophan closes the CDR3, a read error is the likely cause. No DNA is shown, since the ends of the CDR3 on it are uncertain; the CDR3 is the one TCRdb lists. The V gene is TRBV28, the J gene TRBJ2-7; TRBD2 is the table's D call and was not checked against the DNA. From germline, CDR1 is MDHEN and CDR2 SYDVKM. The CDR3 spans 13 amino acids, including both terminal residues. CDR3 in amino acids: CASSLRSGGRDHL.